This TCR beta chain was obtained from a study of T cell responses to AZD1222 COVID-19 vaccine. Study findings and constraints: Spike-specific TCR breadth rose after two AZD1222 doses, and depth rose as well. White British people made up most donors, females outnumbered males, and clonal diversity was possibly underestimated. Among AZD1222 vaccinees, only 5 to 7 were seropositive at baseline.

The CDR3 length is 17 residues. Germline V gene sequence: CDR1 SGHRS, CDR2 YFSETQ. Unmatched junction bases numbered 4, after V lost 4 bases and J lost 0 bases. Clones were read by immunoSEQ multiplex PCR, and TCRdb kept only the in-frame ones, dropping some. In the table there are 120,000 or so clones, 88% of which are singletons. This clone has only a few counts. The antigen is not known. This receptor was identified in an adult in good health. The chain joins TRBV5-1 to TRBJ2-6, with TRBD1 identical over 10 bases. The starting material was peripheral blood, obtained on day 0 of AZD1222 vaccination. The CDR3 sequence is CASSPWTGGSGANVLTF. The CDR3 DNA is TGCGCCAGCAGCCCGTGGACAGGGGGCTCTGGGGCCAACGTCCTGACTTTC. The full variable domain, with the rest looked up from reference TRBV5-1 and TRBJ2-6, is KAGVTQTPRYLIKTRGQQVTLSCSPISGHRSVSWYQQTPGQGLQFLFEYFSETQRNKGNFPGRFSGRQFSNSRSEMNVSTLELGDSALYLCASSPWTGGSGANVLTFGAGSRLTVL.